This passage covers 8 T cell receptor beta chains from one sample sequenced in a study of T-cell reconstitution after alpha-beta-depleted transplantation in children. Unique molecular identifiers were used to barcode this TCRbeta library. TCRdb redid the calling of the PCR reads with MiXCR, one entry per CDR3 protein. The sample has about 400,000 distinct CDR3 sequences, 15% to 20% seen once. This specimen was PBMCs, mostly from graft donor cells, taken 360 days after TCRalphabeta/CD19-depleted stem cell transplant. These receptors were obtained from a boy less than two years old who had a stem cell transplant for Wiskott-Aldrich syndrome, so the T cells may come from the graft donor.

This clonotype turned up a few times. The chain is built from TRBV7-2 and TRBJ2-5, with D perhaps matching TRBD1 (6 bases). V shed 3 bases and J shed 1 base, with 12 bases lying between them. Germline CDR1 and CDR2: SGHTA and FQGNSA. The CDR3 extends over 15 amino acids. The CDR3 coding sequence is TGTGCCAGCAGCTTGTTACCACAGGGCCAAGAGACCCAGTACTTC. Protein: CASSLLPQGQETQYF.

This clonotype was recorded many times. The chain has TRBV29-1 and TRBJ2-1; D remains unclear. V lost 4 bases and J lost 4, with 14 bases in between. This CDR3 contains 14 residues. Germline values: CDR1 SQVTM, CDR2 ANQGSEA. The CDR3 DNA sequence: TGCAGCGTTGGAGCAGTTAGGTGGTACAATGAGCAGTTCTTC. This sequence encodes CSVGAVRWYNEQFF.

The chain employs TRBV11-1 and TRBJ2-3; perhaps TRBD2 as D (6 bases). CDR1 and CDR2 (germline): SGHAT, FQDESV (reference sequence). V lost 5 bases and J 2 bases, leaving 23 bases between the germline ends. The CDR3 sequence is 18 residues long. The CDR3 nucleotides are TGTGCCAGCAGCAAAAACAGACGGGCGCGGGACCCCACAGATACGCAGTATTTT. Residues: CASSKNRRARDPTDTQYF.

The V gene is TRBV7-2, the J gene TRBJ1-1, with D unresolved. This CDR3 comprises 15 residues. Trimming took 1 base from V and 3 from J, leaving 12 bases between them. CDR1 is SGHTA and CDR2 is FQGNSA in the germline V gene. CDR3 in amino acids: CASSLGVWADTEAFF. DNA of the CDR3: TGTGCCAGCAGCTTAGGGGTGTGGGCAGACACTGAAGCTTTCTTT. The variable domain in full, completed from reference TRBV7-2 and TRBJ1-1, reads GAGVSQSPSNKVTEKGKDVELRCDPISGHTALYWYRQSLGQGLEFLIYFQGNSAPDKSGLPSDRFSAERTGGSVSTLTIQRTQQEDSAVYLCASSLGVWADTEAFFGQGTRLTVV.

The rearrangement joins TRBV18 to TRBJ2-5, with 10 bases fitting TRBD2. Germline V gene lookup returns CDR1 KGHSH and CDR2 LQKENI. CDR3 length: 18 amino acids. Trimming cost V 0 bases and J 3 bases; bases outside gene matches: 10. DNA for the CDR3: TGTGCCAGCTCACCACCCGATCCTAGCGGGAGTCGGAAAGAGACCCAGTACTTC. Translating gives CASSPPDPSGSRKETQYF.

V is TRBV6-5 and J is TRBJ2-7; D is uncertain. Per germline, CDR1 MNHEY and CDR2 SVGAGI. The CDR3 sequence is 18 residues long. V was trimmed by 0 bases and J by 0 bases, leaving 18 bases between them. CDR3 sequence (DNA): TGTGCCAGCAGTTACTCCGCGAGCCGTGGACCCCCCTCCTACGAGCAGTACTTC. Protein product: CASSYSASRGPPSYEQYF.

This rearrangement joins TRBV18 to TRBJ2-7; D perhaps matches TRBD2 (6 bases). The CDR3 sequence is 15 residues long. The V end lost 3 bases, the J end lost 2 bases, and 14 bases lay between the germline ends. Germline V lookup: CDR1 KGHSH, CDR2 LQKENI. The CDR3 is CASSPLRRGTYEQYF. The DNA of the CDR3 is TGTGCCAGCTCACCCCTTCGACGGGGGACCTACGAGCAGTACTTC.

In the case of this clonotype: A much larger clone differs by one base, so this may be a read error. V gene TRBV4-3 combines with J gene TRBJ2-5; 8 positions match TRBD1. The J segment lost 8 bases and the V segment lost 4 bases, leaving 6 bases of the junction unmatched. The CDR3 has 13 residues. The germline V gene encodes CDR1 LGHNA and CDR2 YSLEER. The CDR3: CASSPGQGDTQYF. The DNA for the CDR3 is TGCGCCAGCAGCCCCGGACAGGGAGACACCCAGTACTTC.